The rows below give T cell receptor beta chains drawn from one sample of a study of T cells in Graves' hyperthyroidism and ophthalmopathy. TCRdb re-analysed the multiplex PCR reads in MiXCR, keeping a single row per CDR3 protein. The sample includes 480,000 or so distinct CDR3 sequences, around 43% of them seen just once. Sequenced: peripheral blood or thyroid tissue (not recorded which). The source of these receptors is an adult woman with Graves' disease, either hyperthyroidism or ophthalmopathy (not recorded which). The conserved cysteine and the conserved F or W are not part of the CDR3 here. The D gene is left open where the match is weak.

CDR3aa	v_gene	d_gene	j_gene
SVQNHTELYSNQPQH	TRBV29-1	NA	TRBJ1-5
ASTTGPHNQPQH	TRBV12-3/TRBV12-4	NA	TRBJ1-5
ASSWGQGFYQETQY	TRBV5-1	TRBD1	TRBJ2-5
ATSRGSSGLYEQY	TRBV15	TRBD2	TRBJ2-7
ASSRTRPQETQY	TRBV12-3/TRBV12-4	TRBD2	TRBJ2-5
ASSLMAGWGYT	TRBV7-2	NA	TRBJ1-2
ASSKLEGHPYEQY	TRBV7-9	NA	TRBJ2-7
SVTGTGGNSPLH	TRBV29-1	TRBD1	TRBJ1-6
ASRNDRLNQPQH	TRBV19	NA	TRBJ1-5
ASSLGFIEEQY	TRBV11-2	NA	TRBJ2-7
ASSPDRHTGELF	TRBV5-1	TRBD1	TRBJ2-2
SVGDSWNEQF	TRBV29-1	TRBD1	TRBJ2-1
ASSATSGRVTGELF	TRBV7-9	TRBD2	TRBJ2-2
ASSNHHSGANVLT	TRBV7-2	NA	TRBJ2-6
ASSPRRVAGGETQY	TRBV3-1	TRBD2	TRBJ2-5
SAREQGGVGNTIY	TRBV20-1	TRBD1	TRBJ1-3
ASGPSGSAGELF	TRBV2	TRBD2	TRBJ2-2
SVVARGDGGYGYT	TRBV29-1	TRBD1	TRBJ1-2
ASSRTGGNTEAF	TRBV9	TRBD1	TRBJ1-1
ASSLRGALH	TRBV12-3/TRBV12-4	NA	TRBJ1-6
ASSSMNQETQY	TRBV7-6	NA	TRBJ2-5
ASSLYSYQETQY	TRBV7-2	NA	TRBJ2-5
ASSQDSSGYGGELF	TRBV4-1	NA	TRBJ2-2
ASSAQGGGEYEQY	TRBV9	NA	TRBJ2-7
ASSLAHVNEKLF	TRBV11-2	NA	TRBJ1-4
ASSPPRPTQETQY	TRBV7-9	NA	TRBJ2-5